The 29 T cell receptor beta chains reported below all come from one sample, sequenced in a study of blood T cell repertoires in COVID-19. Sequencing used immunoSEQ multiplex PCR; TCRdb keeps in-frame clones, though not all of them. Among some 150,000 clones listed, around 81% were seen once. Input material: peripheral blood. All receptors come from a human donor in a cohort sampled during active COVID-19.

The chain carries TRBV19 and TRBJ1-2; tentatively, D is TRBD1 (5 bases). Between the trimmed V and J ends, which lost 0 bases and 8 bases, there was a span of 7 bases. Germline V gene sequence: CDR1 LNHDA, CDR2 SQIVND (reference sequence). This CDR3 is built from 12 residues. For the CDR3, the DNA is TGTGCCAGTAGTATAGATCAGGGAGGCTACACCTTC. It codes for CASSIDQGGYTF.

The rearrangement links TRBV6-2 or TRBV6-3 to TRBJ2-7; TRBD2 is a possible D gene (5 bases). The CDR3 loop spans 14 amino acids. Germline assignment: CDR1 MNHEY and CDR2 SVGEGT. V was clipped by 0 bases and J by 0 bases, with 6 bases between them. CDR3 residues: CASSYSGNSYEQYF. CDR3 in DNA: TGTGCCAGCAGTTACTCCGGGAACTCCTACGAGCAGTACTTC.

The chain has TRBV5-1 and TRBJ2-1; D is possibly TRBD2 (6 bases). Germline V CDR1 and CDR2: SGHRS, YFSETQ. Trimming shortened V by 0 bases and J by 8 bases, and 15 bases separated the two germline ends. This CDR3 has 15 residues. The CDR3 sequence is CASSLGGWREDEQFF. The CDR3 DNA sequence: TGCGCCAGCAGCTTGGGGGGATGGAGGGAGGATGAGCAGTTCTTC.

CDR3 in DNA: TGTGCCAGCAGTAGGGCGGGATCCTACAATGAGCAGTTCTTC. This sequence encodes CASSRAGSYNEQFF. This chain joins TRBV6-5 and TRBJ2-1; D possibly corresponds to TRBD2 (6 bases). V lost 5 bases and J lost 1, with 9 bases in between. Germline CDR1 reads MNHEY; CDR2 reads SVGAGI. The CDR3 is 14 residues long.

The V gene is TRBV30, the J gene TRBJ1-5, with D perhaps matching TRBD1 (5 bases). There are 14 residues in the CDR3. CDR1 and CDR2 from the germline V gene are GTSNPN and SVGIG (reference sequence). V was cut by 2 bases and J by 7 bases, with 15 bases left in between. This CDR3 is CAWSSNAGEQPQHF. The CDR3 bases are TGTGCCTGGAGTTCGAATGCGGGGGAGCAGCCCCAGCATTTT.

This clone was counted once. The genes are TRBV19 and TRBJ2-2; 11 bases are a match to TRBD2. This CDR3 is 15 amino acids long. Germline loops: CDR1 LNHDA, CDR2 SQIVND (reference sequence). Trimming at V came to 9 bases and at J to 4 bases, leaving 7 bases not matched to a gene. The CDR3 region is CASQLGLAGTGELFF. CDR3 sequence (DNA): TGTGCCAGCCAGTTAGGACTAGCGGGCACCGGGGAGCTGTTTTTT.

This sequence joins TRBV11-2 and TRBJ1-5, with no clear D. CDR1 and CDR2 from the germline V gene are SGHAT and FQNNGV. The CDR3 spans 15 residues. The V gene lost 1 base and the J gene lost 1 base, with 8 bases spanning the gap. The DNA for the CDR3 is TGTGCCAGCAGCTTAGGAGGCAGAAGCAATCAGCCCCAGCATTTT. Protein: CASSLGGRSNQPQHF.

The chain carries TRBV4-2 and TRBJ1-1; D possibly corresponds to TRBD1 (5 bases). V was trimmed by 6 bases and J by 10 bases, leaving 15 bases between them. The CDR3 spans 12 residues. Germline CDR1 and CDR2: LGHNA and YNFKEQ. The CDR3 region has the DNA TGTGCCAGCAGGGGCGAAACTCAGGGAGCTTTCTTT. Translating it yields CASRGETQGAFF.

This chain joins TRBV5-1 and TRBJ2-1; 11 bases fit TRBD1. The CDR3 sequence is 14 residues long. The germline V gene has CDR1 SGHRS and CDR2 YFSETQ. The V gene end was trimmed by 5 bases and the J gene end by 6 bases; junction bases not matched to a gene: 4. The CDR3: CASRPGTGGNEQFF. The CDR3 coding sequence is TGCGCCAGCAGACCCGGGACAGGGGGCAATGAGCAGTTCTTC.

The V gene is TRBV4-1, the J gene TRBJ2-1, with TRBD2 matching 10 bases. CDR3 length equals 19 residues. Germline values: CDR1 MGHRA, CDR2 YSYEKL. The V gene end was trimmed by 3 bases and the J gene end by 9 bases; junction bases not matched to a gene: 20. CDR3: CASSQFSVGASGSFREQFF. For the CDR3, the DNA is TGCGCCAGCAGCCAGTTCTCCGTCGGCGCTAGCGGGAGTTTCCGTGAGCAGTTCTTC.

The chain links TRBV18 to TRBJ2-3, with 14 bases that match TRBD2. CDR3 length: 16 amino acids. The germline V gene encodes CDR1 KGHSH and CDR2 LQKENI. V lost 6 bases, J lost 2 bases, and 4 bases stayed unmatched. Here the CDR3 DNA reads TGTGCCAGCTCGTGGACTAGCGGGAGGTCCACAGATACGCAGTATTTT. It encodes CASSWTSGRSTDTQYF.

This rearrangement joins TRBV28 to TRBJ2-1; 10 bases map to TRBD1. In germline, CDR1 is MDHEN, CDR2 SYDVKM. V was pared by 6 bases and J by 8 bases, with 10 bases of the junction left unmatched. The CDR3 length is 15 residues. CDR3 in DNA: TGTGCCAGCAGCCCCCCGGGACAGGGGACTCATGAGCAGTTCTTC. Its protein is CASSPPGQGTHEQFF.

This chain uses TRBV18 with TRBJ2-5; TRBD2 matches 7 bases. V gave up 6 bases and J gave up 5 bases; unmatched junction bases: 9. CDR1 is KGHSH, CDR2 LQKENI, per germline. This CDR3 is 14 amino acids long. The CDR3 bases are TGTGCCAGCTCGCCTACAAGCGGGAAGGAGACCCAGTACTTC. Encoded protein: CASSPTSGKETQYF.

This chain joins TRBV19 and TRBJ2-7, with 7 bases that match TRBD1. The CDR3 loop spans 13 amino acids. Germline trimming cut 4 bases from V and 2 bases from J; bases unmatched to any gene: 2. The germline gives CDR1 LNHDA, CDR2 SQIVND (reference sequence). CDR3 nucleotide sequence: TGTGCCAGTAGTAGGGACAGCACCTACGAGCAGTACTTC. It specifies CASSRDSTYEQYF.

CDR3 DNA sequence: TGTGCCAGCAGCCCCGGGACTAGCGGGAGGCCCCAAGAGACCCAGTACTTC. This encodes CASSPGTSGRPQETQYF. The V call is TRBV7-2, the J call TRBJ2-5; 15 bases map to TRBD2. V was pared by 5 bases and J by 1 base, with 5 bases of the junction left unmatched. The CDR3 sequence is 17 residues long. Germline V gene lookup returns CDR1 SGHTA and CDR2 FQGNSA.

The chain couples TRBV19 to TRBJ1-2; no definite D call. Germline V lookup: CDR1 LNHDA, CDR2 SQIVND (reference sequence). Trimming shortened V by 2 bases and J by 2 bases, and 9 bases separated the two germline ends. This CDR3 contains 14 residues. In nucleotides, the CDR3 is TGTGCCAGTAGTATAAGTGTAACAAACTATGGCTACACCTTC. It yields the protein CASSISVTNYGYTF. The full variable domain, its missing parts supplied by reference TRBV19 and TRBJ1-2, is DGGITQSPKYLFRKEGQNVTLSCEQNLNHDAMYWYRQDPGQGLRLIYYSQIVNDFQKGDIAEGYSVSREKKESFPLTVTSAQKNPTAFYLCASSISVTNYGYTFGSGTRLTVV.

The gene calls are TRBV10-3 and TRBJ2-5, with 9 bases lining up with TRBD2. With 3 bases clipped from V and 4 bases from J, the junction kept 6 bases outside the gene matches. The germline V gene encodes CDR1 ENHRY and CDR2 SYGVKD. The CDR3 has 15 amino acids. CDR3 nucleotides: TGTGCCATCAGTGACCCGGTACTAGCGGGAGAGACCCAGTACTTC. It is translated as CAISDPVLAGETQYF.

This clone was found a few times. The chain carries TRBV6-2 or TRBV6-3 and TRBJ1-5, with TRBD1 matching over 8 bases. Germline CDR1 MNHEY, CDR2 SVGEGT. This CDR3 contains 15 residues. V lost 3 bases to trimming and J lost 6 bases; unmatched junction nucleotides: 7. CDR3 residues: CASSYTGQGFQPQHF. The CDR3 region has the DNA TGTGCCAGCAGTTATACTGGACAGGGTTTTCAGCCCCAGCATTTT.

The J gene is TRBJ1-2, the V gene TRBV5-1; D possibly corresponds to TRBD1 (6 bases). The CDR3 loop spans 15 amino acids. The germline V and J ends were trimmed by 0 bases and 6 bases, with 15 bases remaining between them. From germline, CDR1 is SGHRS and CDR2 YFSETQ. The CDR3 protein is CASSLDSGGRNGYTF. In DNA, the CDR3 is TGCGCCAGCAGCTTGGATTCCGGGGGGCGAAATGGCTACACCTTC. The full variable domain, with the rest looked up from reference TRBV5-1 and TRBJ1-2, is KAGVTQTPRYLIKTRGQQVTLSCSPISGHRSVSWYQQTPGQGLQFLFEYFSETQRNKGNFPGRFSGRQFSNSRSEMNVSTLELGDSALYLCASSLDSGGRNGYTFGSGTRLTVV.

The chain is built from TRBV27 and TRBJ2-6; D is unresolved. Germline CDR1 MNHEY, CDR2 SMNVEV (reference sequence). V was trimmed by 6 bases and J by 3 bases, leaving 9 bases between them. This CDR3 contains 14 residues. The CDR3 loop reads CASRLFSGANVLTF. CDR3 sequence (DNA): TGTGCCAGCAGACTATTTAGTGGGGCCAACGTCCTGACTTTC.

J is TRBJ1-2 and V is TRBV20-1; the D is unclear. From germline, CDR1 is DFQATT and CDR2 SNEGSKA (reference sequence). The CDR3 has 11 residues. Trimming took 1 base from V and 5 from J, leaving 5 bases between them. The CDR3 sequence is CSARVRYGYTF. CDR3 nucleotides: TGCAGTGCTAGAGTTAGATATGGCTACACCTTC.

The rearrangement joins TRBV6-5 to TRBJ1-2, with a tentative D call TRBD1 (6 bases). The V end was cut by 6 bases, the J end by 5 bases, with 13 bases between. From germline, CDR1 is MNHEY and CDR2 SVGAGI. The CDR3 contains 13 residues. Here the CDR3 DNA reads TGTGCCAGCAGACCACAGGGTTCATATGGCTACACCTTC. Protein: CASRPQGSYGYTF.

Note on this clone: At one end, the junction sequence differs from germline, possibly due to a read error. CDR3 amino acids: CASSYGQGARGTQYF. The CDR3 nucleotides are TGTGCTAGCAGCTACGGACAGGGGGCGAGGGGGACCCAGTACTTC. The chain combines TRBV7-7 with TRBJ2-5; 11 nucleotides line up with TRBD1. Germline CDR1 SSHAT, CDR2 FNYEAQ (reference sequence). This CDR3 spans 15 amino acids.

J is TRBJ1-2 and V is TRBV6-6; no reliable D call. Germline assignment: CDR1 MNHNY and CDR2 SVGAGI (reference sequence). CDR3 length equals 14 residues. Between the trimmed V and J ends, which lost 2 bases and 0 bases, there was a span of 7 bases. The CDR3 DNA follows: TGTGCCAGCAGTTACGAGGGAGCTAACTATGGCTACACCTTC. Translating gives CASSYEGANYGYTF.

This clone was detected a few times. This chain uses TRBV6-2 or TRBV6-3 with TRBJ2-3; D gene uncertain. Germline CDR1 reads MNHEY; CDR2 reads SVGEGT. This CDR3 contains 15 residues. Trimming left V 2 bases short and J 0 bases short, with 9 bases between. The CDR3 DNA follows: TGTGCCAGCAGTTACGCGTCTTTTAGCACAGATACGCAGTATTTT. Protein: CASSYASFSTDTQYF.

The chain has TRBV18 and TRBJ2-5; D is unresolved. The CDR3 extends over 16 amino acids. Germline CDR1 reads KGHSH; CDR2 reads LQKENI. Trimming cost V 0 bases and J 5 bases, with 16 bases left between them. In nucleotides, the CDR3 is TGTGCCAGCTCACCACCCATCCCTCGGTCCCGGGAGACCCAGTACTTC. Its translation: CASSPPIPRSRETQYF.

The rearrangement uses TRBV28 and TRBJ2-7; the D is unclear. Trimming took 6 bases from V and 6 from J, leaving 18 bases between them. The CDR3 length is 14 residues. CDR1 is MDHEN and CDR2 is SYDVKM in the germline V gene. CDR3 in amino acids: CASSLVGSYREQYF. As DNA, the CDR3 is TGTGCCAGCAGCCTTGTCGGTTCATATCGCGAGCAGTACTTC.

CDR3 protein: CASSFPASGRLSTDTQYF. In nucleotides, the CDR3 is TGTGCCAGCAGCTTTCCAGCTAGCGGGAGATTAAGCACAGATACGCAGTATTTT. This chain links TRBV5-4 with TRBJ2-3, with TRBD2 matching 10 bases. Germline lookup yields CDR1 SGHNT and CDR2 YYREEE (reference sequence). After removal of 2 bases from V and 0 bases from J, the junction contained 9 bases not matched to a gene. The CDR3 extends over 18 amino acids.

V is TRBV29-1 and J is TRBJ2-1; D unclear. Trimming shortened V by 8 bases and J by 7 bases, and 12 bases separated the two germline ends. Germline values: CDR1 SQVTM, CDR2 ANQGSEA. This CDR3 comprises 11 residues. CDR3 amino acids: CSPFRGNEQFF. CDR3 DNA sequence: TGCAGCCCCTTCCGCGGAAATGAGCAGTTCTTC.